Sequencing of this TCR beta chain was carried out in a study of OX40 agonist ivuxolimab in advanced cancers. Whole-study context: Every 2 weeks, patients received ivuxolimab intravenously, dosed at 0.01 to 10 mg/kg.

The data were produced by immunoSEQ multiplex PCR, yet TCRdb's version contains in-frame clones alone and is incomplete. The table lists over 75,000 clones, around nine tenths of them singletons, with around 1.1% in the top ten. Study-level results: CD4+ and CD8+ T cells in blood underwent clonal expansion by week 6 at 0.1 to 3.0 mg/kg.

Germline V CDR1 and CDR2: GTSNPN, SVGIG (reference sequence). V was clipped by 6 bases and J by 2 bases, with 7 bases between them. The length of the CDR3 is 11 residues. Note on this clone: Its antigen is unidentified.

The rearrangement joins TRBV30 to TRBJ1-2, with D hard to call. The material sequenced was CD4+ or CD8+ T cells sorted from blood, taken in a trial of the OX40 agonist ivuxolimab. This sequence was found in an adult with an advanced solid tumor such as melanoma, head and neck, liver or kidney cancer. The CDR3 DNA follows: TGTGCCTGCTCGGACAACTATGGCTACACCTTC. Translating it yields CACSDNYGYTF.